What follows are 24 T cell receptor beta chains derived from one specimen sequenced in a study of cytomegalovirus exposure and HLA in healthy donors. A multiplex PCR was run with 60 Vbeta primers and 13 Jbeta primers. Only in-frame clones appear in the TCRdb table, and some are missing; sequencing was by immunoSEQ multiplex PCR. The sample holds 100,000 to 150,000 clones, about 74% seen once. Sequenced input: PBMCs. The receptors stem from a woman aged 50 to 60 in good health and CMV-seropositive.

This rearrangement joins TRBV6-5 to TRBJ1-5, with D possibly TRBD1 on 6 matching bases. V lost 7 bases and J 7 bases, leaving 20 bases between the germline ends. Germline values: CDR1 MNHEY, CDR2 SVGAGI. The CDR3 runs 15 residues. CDR3 amino acids: CASNPGGLGGQPQHF. The CDR3, as DNA: TGTGCCAGCAATCCTGGGGGTTTAGGGGGACAGCCCCAGCATTTT.

Written as DNA, the CDR3 is TGTGCCAGCAGCTTGGAAGCGGGGGGCATCTCCTACAATGAGCAGTTCTTC. Translating gives CASSLEAGGISYNEQFF. The chain recombines TRBV5-4 with TRBJ2-1; 9 nucleotides line up with TRBD2. The germline V gene has CDR1 SGHNT and CDR2 YYREEE (reference sequence). This CDR3 contains 17 residues. V shed 0 bases and J 0 bases; nucleotides not matched to a gene: 4.

This clone was seen a handful of times. The chain links TRBV5-8 to TRBJ1-6; 7 bases line up with TRBD1. Germline V gene data show CDR1 as SGHTS and CDR2 as YDEGEE. The V segment lost 4 bases and the J segment 7 bases; nucleotides outside the gene matches: 8. This CDR3 is built from 15 residues. Here the CDR3 reads CASSPRQGQNSPLHF. The CDR3 nucleotides are TGTGCCAGCAGCCCGAGACAGGGACAAAATTCACCCCTCCACTTT.

The J gene is TRBJ2-7, the V gene TRBV4-3; TRBD1 agrees at 8 bases. The CDR3 extends over 15 amino acids. Germline CDR1 and CDR2: LGHNA and YSLEER. V shed 1 base and J 5 bases; nucleotides not matched to a gene: 7. CDR3 in amino acids: CASSQGWTGRDEQYF. DNA for the CDR3: TGCGCCAGCAGCCAAGGGTGGACAGGGAGAGACGAGCAGTACTTC.

The rearrangement links TRBV10-3 to TRBJ2-5, with 9 bases fitting TRBD1. CDR3 length equals 14 residues. The trim removed 6 bases at V and 5 bases at J, leaving 7 bases unmatched. Germline V gives CDR1 ENHRY, CDR2 SYGVKD. The CDR3 reads CAIRVGQGGETQYF. The DNA of the CDR3 is TGTGCCATCAGGGTGGGACAGGGAGGGGAGACCCAGTACTTC.

V is TRBV6-5 and J is TRBJ2-3, with D tentatively TRBD1 (5 bases). The V gene lost 2 bases and the J gene lost 1 base, with 10 bases spanning the gap. The germline gives CDR1 MNHEY, CDR2 SVGAGI. The CDR3 sequence is 15 residues long. The CDR3 spells CASSYMGLGTDTQYF. CDR3 in DNA: TGTGCCAGCAGTTACATGGGGCTTGGCACAGATACGCAGTATTTT.

This rearrangement joins TRBV7-3 to TRBJ2-1, with 9 bases lining up with TRBD2. There are 17 residues in the CDR3. CDR1 and CDR2 from the germline V gene are SGHTA and FQGTGA. V shed 2 bases, J shed 7 bases, and the junction held 12 bases outside the gene matches. Here the CDR3 DNA reads TGTGCCAGCAGCTTAGTCTTTGCGGGGGGGGCCGTTAATGAGCAGTTCTTC. Translating gives CASSLVFAGGAVNEQFF. The full variable domain, completed using reference TRBV7-3 and TRBJ2-1, is GAGVSQTPSNKVTEKGKYVELRCDPISGHTALYWYRQSLGQGPEFLIYFQGTGAADDSGLPNDRFFAVRPEGSVSTLKIQRTERGDSAVYLCASSLVFAGGAVNEQFFGPGTRLTVL.

The rearrangement links TRBV9 to TRBJ2-5; TRBD1 agrees at 8 bases. V shed 3 bases, J shed 5 bases, and the junction held 12 bases outside the gene matches. Germline V gene sequence: CDR1 SGDLS, CDR2 YYNGEE. The CDR3 has 16 amino acids. CDR3 sequence (DNA): TGTGCCAGCAGCGCCAGGCCCCAGGGGGCAGGGGAGACCCAGTACTTC. It is translated as CASSARPQGAGETQYF.

The J gene is TRBJ2-7, the V gene TRBV2; TRBD1 agrees at 8 bases. Germline V gene data show CDR1 as SNHLY and CDR2 as FYNNEI. The ends lost 5 bases at V and 2 bases at J; junction bases unmatched: 8. The CDR3 runs to 15 residues. The CDR3 sequence: CASSYTGGFPYEQYF. The CDR3 coding sequence is TGTGCCAGCAGTTACACAGGGGGTTTCCCCTACGAGCAGTACTTC.

This chain links TRBV29-1 with TRBJ2-2; 7 nucleotides line up with TRBD1. Looked up from germline, CDR1 is SQVTM and CDR2 is ANQGSEA. CDR3 length: 11 amino acids. The V segment lost 7 bases and the J segment 7 bases; nucleotides outside the gene matches: 3. This chain's CDR3 is CSGAGGGELFF. The CDR3 region has the DNA TGCAGCGGCGCAGGGGGCGGGGAGCTGTTTTTT.

The chain employs TRBV15 and TRBJ2-7; the match to TRBD2 covers 8 bases. Germline loops: CDR1 LNHNV, CDR2 YYDKDF (reference sequence). The CDR3 is 18 amino acids. The V gene end was trimmed by 0 bases and the J gene end by 0 bases; junction bases not matched to a gene: 10. The CDR3 DNA reads as TGTGCCACCAGCAGAGATCTAGCCAGCGGGGGACGCTCCTACGAGCAGTACTTC. Its translation is CATSRDLASGGRSYEQYF.

This clone has a handful of counts. The chain is built from TRBV2 and TRBJ1-1; 8 bases align to TRBD1. This CDR3 is built from 16 residues. The junction had 5 bases not matched to a gene; V was cut back by 2 bases and J by 0 bases. CDR1 and CDR2 (germline): SNHLY, FYNNEI. Here the CDR3 DNA reads TGTGCCAGCAGTGAACAGGGGGCCTGGGTGAACACTGAAGCTTTCTTT. Its protein product is CASSEQGAWVNTEAFF.

The rearrangement joins TRBV7-2 to TRBJ1-5; D is undetermined. CDR1 is SGHTA, CDR2 FQGNSA, per germline. The CDR3 has 14 amino acids. The germline V and J ends were trimmed by 3 bases and 5 bases, with 11 bases remaining between them. The CDR3, as DNA: TGTGCCAGCAGCTTGATGAACAGAGATCAGCCCCAGCATTTT. Protein sequence: CASSLMNRDQPQHF.

The chain joins TRBV7-3 to TRBJ2-2; 7 nucleotides match TRBD1. J lost 6 bases, V lost 5 bases, and 3 bases had no gene match. The CDR3 contains 13 residues. Germline V gene sequence: CDR1 SGHTA, CDR2 FQGTGA. The CDR3 spells CASSRQGPGELFF. For the CDR3, the DNA is TGTGCCAGCAGCCGACAGGGACCCGGGGAGCTGTTTTTT.

The chain carries TRBV10-1 and TRBJ2-7; TRBD1 agrees at 10 bases. CDR1 WNHNN and CDR2 SYGVQD come from the germline V gene (reference sequence). V was pared by 2 bases and J by 5 bases, with 6 bases of the junction left unmatched. The CDR3 runs to 15 residues. The DNA for the CDR3 is TGCGCCAGCAGTGAGGGGGGACAGGGGTCGGACGAGCAGTACTTC. It translates to CASSEGGQGSDEQYF.

The V gene is TRBV29-1, the J gene TRBJ2-6, with a possible D match to TRBD1 (5 bases). V lost 4 bases and J 1 base, leaving 8 bases between the germline ends. Per germline, CDR1 SQVTM and CDR2 ANQGSEA. CDR3 size: 14 residues. The CDR3 nucleotides read TGCAGCGTTGGGGGCCCTTCTGGGGCCAACGTCCTGACTTTC. This gives the protein CSVGGPSGANVLTF.

The CDR3 loop is CAISEPEPAFRGYTF. The CDR3 DNA sequence: TGTGCCATCAGTGAACCCGAACCCGCATTCAGGGGCTACACCTTC. This chain joins TRBV10-3 and TRBJ1-2; D is uncertain. The V gene lost 3 bases and the J gene lost 8 bases, with 19 bases spanning the gap. The germline gives CDR1 ENHRY, CDR2 SYGVKD. The CDR3 totals 15 residues.

This rearrangement joins TRBV21-1 to TRBJ2-7; the D call TRBD2 from the table was never checked on the DNA. TRBV21-1 counts as a pseudogene. The CDR3 loop spans 15 amino acids. CDR3 DNA sequence: TGTGCCAGCAGCCTCCGGGACTCGAGCTCCTACGAGCAGTACTTC. Translation: CASSLRDSSSYEQYF.

The sample holds a few counts of this clone. The rearrangement joins TRBV6-5 to TRBJ1-2; possibly TRBD1 for D (5 bases). This CDR3 region has 13 residues. CDR1 is MNHEY and CDR2 is SVGAGI in the germline V gene. Trimming removed 0 bases at V and 7 bases at J, with 9 bases between. The CDR3 region has the DNA TGTGCCAGCAGTTACTCGACAGATCGTGGCTACACCTTC. It encodes CASSYSTDRGYTF.

This chain uses TRBV9 with TRBJ2-5, with 11 bases lining up with TRBD1. Germline V gives CDR1 SGDLS, CDR2 YYNGEE. The V and J ends lost 3 bases and 6 bases, in that order; junction bases with no gene match: 7. This CDR3 has 15 residues. The CDR3 coding sequence is TGTGCCAGCAGCGCCAAGGGACAGGGGGTAAAGACCCAGTACTTC. Translation gives CASSAKGQGVKTQYF.

This clone was detected only once. V usage is TRBV18 and J usage is TRBJ1-4; 8 nucleotides line up with TRBD1. The V gene end was trimmed by 3 bases and the J gene end by 7 bases; junction bases not matched to a gene: 10. The CDR3 has 16 amino acids. The V gene's germline CDR1 is KGHSH and CDR2 LQKENI. The chain's CDR3 is CASSPIWTGSGEKLFF. CDR3 bases: TGTGCCAGCTCACCGATTTGGACAGGGTCGGGTGAAAAACTGTTTTTT. The complete variable domain, with remaining parts taken from reference TRBV18 and TRBJ1-4, reads NAGVMQNPRHLVRRRGQEARLRCSPMKGHSHVYWYRQLPEEGLKFMVYLQKENIIDESGMPKERFSAEFPKEGPSILRIQQVVRGDSAAYFCASSPIWTGSGEKLFFGSGTQLSVL.

The chain joins TRBV5-1 to TRBJ2-1; D possibly corresponds to TRBD2 (7 bases). The CDR3 contains 15 residues. Germline CDR1 SGHRS, CDR2 YFSETQ. Trimming cost V 4 bases and J 6 bases, with 17 bases left between them. The CDR3 coding sequence is TGCGCCAGCAGCCAGGCGGGGGCCCTACTCAATGAGCAGTTCTTC. This codes for CASSQAGALLNEQFF.

The chain links TRBV27 to TRBJ1-6; 7 bases line up with TRBD1. V shed 5 bases and J 5 bases; nucleotides not matched to a gene: 15. CDR3 length: 18 residues. CDR1 and CDR2 (germline): MNHEY, SMNVEV (reference sequence). The CDR3 here is CASSPLFGTVPNNSPLHF. The CDR3, as DNA: TGTGCCAGCAGTCCCCTATTCGGGACAGTACCTAATAATTCACCCCTCCACTTT.

The rearrangement uses TRBV5-5 and TRBJ1-6; perhaps TRBD1 as D (5 bases). The germline CDR1 and CDR2 sequences are SGHKS and YYEKEE (reference sequence). The CDR3 consists of 17 residues. Trimming shortened V by 1 base and J by 5 bases, and 16 bases separated the two germline ends. DNA for the CDR3: TGTGCCAGCAGCTTGTATATGCAGGGAGGGAATAATTCACCCCTCCACTTT. Amino acid sequence: CASSLYMQGGNNSPLHF.